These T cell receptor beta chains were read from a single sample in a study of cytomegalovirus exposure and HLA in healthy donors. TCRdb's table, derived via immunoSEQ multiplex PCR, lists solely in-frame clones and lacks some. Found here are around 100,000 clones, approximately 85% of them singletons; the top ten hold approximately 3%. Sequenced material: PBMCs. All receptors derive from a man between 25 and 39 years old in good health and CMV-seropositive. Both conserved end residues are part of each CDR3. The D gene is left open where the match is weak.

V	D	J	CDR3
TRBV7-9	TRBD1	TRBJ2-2	CASSLGTGGFPGELFF
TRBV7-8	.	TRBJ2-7	CASSERELTYEQYF
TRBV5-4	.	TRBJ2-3	CASSLIGRQGSDTQYF
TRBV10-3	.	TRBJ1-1	CAISESTAEAFF
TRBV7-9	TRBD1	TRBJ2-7	CASGTGKNEQYF
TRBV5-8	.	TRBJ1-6	CASSLEPYGSYNSPLHF
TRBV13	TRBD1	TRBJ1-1	CASSFGTGPFLMNTEAFF
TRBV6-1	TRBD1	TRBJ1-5	CASRMGQPQPQHF
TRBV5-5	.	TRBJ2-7	CASSLSGTYEQYF
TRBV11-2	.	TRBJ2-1	CASSPGTLPLDEQFF
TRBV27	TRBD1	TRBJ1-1	CASSPTGGLNTEAFF
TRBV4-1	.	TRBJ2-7	CASSQVHSVTDSYEQYF
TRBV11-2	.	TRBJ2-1	CASSPRRTSRDEQFF
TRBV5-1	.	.	CASSLEQGEQYF
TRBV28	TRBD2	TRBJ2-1	CASSSPVGGAGVTDEQFF
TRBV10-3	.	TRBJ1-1	CASLVPGDTEAFF
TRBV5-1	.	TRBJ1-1	CASSWEPVGRTEAFF
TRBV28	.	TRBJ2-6	CASKITRGGANVLTF
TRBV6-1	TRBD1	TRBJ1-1	CASSSRTGRAEAFF
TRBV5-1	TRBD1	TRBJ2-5	CASSLASSTGGQETQYF
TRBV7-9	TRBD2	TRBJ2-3	CASSLLTSDSTDTQYF
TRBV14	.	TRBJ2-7	CASSHVPTEQYF
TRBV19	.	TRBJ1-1	CASSMAGPNTEAFF
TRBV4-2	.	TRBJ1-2	CASSQEPGRGYTF
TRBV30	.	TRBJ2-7	CAWSRTVYYEQYF
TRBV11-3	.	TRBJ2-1	CASSLDGGSTNEQFF
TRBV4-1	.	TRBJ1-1	CASSQPDSEAFF
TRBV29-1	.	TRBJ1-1	CSVCRPQYTEAFF
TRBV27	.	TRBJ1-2	CASSLSTGNYGYTF
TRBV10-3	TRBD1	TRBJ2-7	CAITPGGGQGVYEQYF
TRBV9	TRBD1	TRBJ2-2	CASSAGTGLANTGELFF
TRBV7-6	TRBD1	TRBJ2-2	CASSRGQGVTGELFF
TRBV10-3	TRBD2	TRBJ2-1	CAIRTSGNQNEQFF
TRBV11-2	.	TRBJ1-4	CASSPGGGGEKLFF
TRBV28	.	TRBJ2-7	CASIPRGGTSYEQYF
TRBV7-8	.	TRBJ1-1	CASSPGQIAEAFF
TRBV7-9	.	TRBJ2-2	CASSLGAEGGELFF
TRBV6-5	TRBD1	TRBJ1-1	CASSADLGGETEAFF
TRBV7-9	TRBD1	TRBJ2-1	CASSLGTGADNEQFF
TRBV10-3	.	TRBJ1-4	CAIWAGRNEKLFF
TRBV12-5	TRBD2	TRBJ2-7	CASGLVGGYEQYF
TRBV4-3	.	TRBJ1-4	CASSPAQRALNEKLFF
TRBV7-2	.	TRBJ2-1	CASSLAQASSYNEQFF
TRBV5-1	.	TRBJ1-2	CASSEDGGYYGYTF
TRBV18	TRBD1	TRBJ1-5	CASSPGTGNQPQHF
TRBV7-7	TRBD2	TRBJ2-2	CASSLDGTSPNTGELFF